This T cell receptor (beta chain) was found in a study of cytomegalovirus exposure and HLA in healthy donors. This CDR3 comprises 14 residues. Germline V gives CDR1 SNHLY, CDR2 FYNNEI. V was clipped by 8 bases and J by 4 bases, with 15 bases between them. Details on this clone: The antigen remains unidentified.

Study-wide points: TCR beta sequences reportedly predicted most subjects' HLA-A and HLA-B alleles accurately.

The PCR contained 60 Vbeta and 13 Jbeta primers. Libraries were prepared by immunoSEQ multiplex PCR; TCRdb keeps only in-frame clonotypes and omits some of them. This repertoire includes about 160,000 clones. V and J are TRBV2 and TRBJ2-1; possible D gene TRBD2, 5 bases. The sample comprised PBMCs. This sequence originates from a man aged 30 to 39 in good health and CMV-seronegative. The DNA of the CDR3 is TGTGCCAGCGGTGGAAGCGGACTGTACAATGAGCAGTTCTTC. It yields the protein CASGGSGLYNEQFF.